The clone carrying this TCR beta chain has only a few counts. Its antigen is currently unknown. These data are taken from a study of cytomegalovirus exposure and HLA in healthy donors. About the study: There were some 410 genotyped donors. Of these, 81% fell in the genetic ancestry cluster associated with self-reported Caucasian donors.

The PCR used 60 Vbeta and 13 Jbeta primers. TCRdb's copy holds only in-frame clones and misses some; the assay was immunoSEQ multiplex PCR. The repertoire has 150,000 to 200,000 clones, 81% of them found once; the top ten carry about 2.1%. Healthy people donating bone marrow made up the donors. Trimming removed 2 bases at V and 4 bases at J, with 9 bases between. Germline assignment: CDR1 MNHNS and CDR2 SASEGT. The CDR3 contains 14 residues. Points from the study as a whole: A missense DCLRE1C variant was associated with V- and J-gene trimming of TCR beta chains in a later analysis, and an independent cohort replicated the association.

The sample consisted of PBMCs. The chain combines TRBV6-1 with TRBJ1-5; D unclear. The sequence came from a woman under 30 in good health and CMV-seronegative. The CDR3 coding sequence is TGTGCCAGCAGTGAAATGTATTTGAATCAGCCCCAGCATTTT. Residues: CASSEMYLNQPQHF.